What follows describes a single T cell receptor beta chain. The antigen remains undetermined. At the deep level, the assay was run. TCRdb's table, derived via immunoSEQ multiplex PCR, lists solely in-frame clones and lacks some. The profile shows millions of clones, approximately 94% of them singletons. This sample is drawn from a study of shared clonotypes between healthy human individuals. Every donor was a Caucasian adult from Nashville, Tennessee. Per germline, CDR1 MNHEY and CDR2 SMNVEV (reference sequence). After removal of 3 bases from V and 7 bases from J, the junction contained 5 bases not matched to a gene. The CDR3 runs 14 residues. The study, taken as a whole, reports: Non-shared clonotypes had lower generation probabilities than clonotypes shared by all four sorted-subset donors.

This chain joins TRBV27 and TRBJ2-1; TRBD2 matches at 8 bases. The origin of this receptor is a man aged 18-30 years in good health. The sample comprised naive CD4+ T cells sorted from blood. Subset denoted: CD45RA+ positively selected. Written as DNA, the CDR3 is TGTGCCAGCAGTTTGAGAGGGACTAGTAATGAGCAGTTCTTC. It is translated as CASSLRGTSNEQFF.